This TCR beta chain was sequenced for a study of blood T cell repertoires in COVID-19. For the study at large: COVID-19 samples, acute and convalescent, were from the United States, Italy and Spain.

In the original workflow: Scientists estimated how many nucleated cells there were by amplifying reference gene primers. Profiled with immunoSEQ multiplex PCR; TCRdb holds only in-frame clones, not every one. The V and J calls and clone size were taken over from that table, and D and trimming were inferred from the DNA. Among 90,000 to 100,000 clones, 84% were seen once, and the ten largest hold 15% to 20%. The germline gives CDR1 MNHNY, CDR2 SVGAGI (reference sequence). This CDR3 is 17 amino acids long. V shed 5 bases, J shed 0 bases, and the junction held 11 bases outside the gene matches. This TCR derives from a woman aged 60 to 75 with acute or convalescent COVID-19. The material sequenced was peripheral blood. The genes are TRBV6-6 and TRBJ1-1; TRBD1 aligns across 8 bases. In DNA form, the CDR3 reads TGTGCCAGCAGTCCCGGGTTGAACAGGGGGATGAACACTGAAGCTTTCTTT. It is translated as CASSPGLNRGMNTEAFF.